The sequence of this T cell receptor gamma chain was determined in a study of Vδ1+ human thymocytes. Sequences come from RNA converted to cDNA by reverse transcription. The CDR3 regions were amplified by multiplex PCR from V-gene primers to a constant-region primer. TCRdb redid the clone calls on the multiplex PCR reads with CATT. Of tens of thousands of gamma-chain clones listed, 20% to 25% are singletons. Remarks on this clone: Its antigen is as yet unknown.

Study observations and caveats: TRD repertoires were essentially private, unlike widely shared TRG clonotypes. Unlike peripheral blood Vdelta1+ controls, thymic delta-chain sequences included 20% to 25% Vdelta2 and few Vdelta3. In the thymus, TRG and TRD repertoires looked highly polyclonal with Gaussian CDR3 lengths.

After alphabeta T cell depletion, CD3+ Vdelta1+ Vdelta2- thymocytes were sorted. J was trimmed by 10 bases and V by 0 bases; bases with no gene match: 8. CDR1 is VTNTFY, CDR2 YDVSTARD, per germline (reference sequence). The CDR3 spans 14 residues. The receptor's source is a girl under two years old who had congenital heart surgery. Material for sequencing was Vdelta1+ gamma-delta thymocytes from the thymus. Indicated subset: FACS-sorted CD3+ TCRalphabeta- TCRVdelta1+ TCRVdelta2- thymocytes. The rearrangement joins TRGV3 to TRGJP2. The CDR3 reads CATWDRRAGWIKTF. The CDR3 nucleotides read TGTGCCACCTGGGACAGGCGGGCCGGTTGGATCAAGACGTTT.